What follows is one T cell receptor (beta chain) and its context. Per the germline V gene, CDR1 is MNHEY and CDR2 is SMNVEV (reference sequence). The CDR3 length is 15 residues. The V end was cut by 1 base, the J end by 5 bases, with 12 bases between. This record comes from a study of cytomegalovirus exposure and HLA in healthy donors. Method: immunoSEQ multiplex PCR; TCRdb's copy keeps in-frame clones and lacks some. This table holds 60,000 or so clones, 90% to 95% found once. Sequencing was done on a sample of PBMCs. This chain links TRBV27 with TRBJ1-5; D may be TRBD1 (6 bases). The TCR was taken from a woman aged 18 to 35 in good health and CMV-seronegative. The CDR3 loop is CASSLWGGADQPQHF. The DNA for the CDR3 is TGTGCCAGCAGTTTATGGGGGGGGGCGGATCAGCCCCAGCATTTT.